Below are 7 T cell receptor beta chains sequenced from a single sample in a study of blood T cells in healthy people across ages. Using a J-beta primer mix together with a sample-barcoded 5' primer, a second PCR was run for roughly 6 to 12 cycles. TCRdb re-derived calls from the 5' RACE reads in MiXCR, one entry per CDR3 protein. The table includes approximately 940,000 distinct CDR3 sequences, under 50% detected once. Sample: blood. These receptors came from a man younger than 45 in good health.

This clonotype showed up just once. V gene TRBV20-1 combines with J gene TRBJ2-5, with TRBD1 identical over 8 bases. The germline V gene encodes CDR1 DFQATT and CDR2 SNEGSKA (reference sequence). The CDR3 runs 13 residues. V trimming: 5 bases; J trimming: 3 bases; junction bases outside the gene matches: 5. The CDR3 reads CSAGSTGEETQYF. CDR3 in DNA: TGCAGTGCTGGTTCGACAGGGGAAGAGACCCAGTACTTC.

V and J are TRBV20-1 and TRBJ1-4; 7 bases line up with TRBD1. The J segment lost 7 bases and the V segment lost 0 bases, leaving 5 bases of the junction unmatched. The CDR3 totals 14 residues. CDR1 and CDR2 from the germline V gene are DFQATT and SNEGSKA (reference sequence). CDR3 sequence reads: CSAREAGGGEKLFF. The CDR3 nucleotides are TGCAGTGCTAGAGAGGCAGGGGGGGGTGAAAAACTGTTTTTT.

The genes are TRBV27 and TRBJ2-3; tentatively, D is TRBD2 (5 bases). Trimming removed 7 bases from V and 2 bases from J, with 10 bases in between. This CDR3 spans 13 amino acids. The germline V gene has CDR1 MNHEY and CDR2 SMNVEV (reference sequence). Here the CDR3 DNA reads TGTGCCAGCAAAGAGGGATTCACAGATACGCAGTATTTT. The encoded protein is CASKEGFTDTQYF.

The sample holds a few counts of this clonotype. V is TRBV7-8 and J is TRBJ2-5; D gene unclear. The germline V and J ends were trimmed by 8 bases and 0 bases, with 16 bases remaining between them. The germline CDR1 and CDR2 sequences are SGHVS and FQNEAQ. The CDR3 totals 15 residues. CDR3 sequence reads: CASLEPAEYQETQYF. The CDR3 region has the DNA TGTGCCAGCTTAGAACCCGCCGAGTACCAAGAGACCCAGTACTTC.

Only a few counts were recorded for this clonotype. The rearrangement uses TRBV4-1 and TRBJ2-3; TRBD2 matches at 10 bases. There are 17 residues in the CDR3. Germline V gives CDR1 MGHRA, CDR2 YSYEKL. V lost 1 base to trimming and J lost 0 bases; unmatched junction nucleotides: 4. CDR3 coding DNA: TGCGCCAGCAGCCAAGTCAATAGCGGGGGGAGCACAGATACGCAGTATTTT. Translated: CASSQVNSGGSTDTQYF.

The rearrangement links TRBV29-1 to TRBJ2-7; no clear D gene. CDR1 and CDR2 from the germline V gene are SQVTM and ANQGSEA. V lost 6 bases and J lost 3, with 15 bases in between. This CDR3 region has 13 residues. The CDR3 DNA sequence: TGCAGCGTCGCATCCCTGCAGAACTACGAGCAGTACTTC. It encodes CSVASLQNYEQYF.

This rearrangement joins TRBV7-9 to TRBJ2-5; the D is unclear. The CDR3 is 9 residues long. In germline, CDR1 is SEHNR, CDR2 FQNEAQ (reference sequence). V lost 4 bases, J lost 11 bases, and 5 bases lay in between. CDR3 residues: CASSSAQYF. CDR3 DNA: TGTGCCAGCAGCTCTGCGCAGTACTTC. The full variable domain, with the rest looked up from reference TRBV7-9 and TRBJ2-5, is DTGVSQNPRHKITKRGQNVTFRCDPISEHNRLYWYRQTLGQGPEFLTYFQNEAQLEKSRLLSDRFSAERPKGSFSTLEIQRTEQGDSAMYLCASSSAQYFGPGTRLLVL.